The 18 T cell receptor beta chains below all came from one sample that was sequenced in a study of cytomegalovirus exposure and HLA in healthy donors. The primer mix had 60 Vbeta and 13 Jbeta primers. Profiled with immunoSEQ multiplex PCR; TCRdb holds only in-frame clones, not every one. The table includes hundreds of thousands of clones, 70% to 85% detected once. The sample comprised PBMCs. The receptors originated from a male donor in good health and CMV-seronegative.

This chain uses TRBV25-1 with TRBJ1-3; 9 nucleotides match TRBD1. The trim removed 2 bases at V and 2 bases at J, leaving 1 base unmatched. The germline V gene encodes CDR1 MGHDK and CDR2 SYGVNS. CDR3 size: 15 residues. The CDR3 nucleotides are TGTGCCAGCAGTGAAGACAGGGGGACTGGAAACACCATATATTTT. Amino acids: CASSEDRGTGNTIYF.

The chain links TRBV30 to TRBJ2-5; D possibly corresponds to TRBD1 (6 bases). V lost 0 bases, J lost 5 bases, and 10 bases lay in between. The CDR3 totals 13 residues. CDR1 is GTSNPN and CDR2 is SVGIG in the germline V gene (reference sequence). The CDR3 region is CAWSVQGPETQYF. The CDR3 nucleotides are TGTGCCTGGAGTGTTCAGGGGCCCGAGACCCAGTACTTC.

This chain uses TRBV6-1 with TRBJ2-3, with 8 nucleotides matching TRBD2. V was clipped by 6 bases and J by 2 bases; unmatched bases: 4. Germline V gives CDR1 MNHNS, CDR2 SASEGT. The CDR3 totals 14 residues. The CDR3 DNA follows: TGTGCCAGCAGCCGGGGGGGGAACACAGATACGCAGTATTTT. This sequence encodes CASSRGGNTDTQYF.

The chain recombines TRBV2 with TRBJ2-3; D is unresolved. CDR3 length equals 15 residues. Germline V gives CDR1 SNHLY, CDR2 FYNNEI. Trimming left V 7 bases short and J 0 bases short, with 14 bases between. The CDR3 bases are TGTGCCAGCAATGTAGTTGGTACGAGCACAGATACGCAGTATTTT. Encoded protein: CASNVVGTSTDTQYF.

This clone was counted only a few times. The rearrangement links TRBV6-1 to TRBJ1-4; no clear D. Between the trimmed V and J ends, which lost 7 bases and 0 bases, there was a span of 9 bases. From germline, CDR1 is MNHNS and CDR2 SASEGT. This CDR3 comprises 14 residues. CDR3 region: CASKVGATNEKLFF. DNA of the CDR3: TGTGCCAGCAAAGTCGGAGCAACTAATGAAAAACTGTTTTTT.

This clone was found a few times. This chain uses TRBV7-2 with TRBJ2-1; D call uncertain. The germline V and J ends were trimmed by 1 base and 3 bases, with 10 bases remaining between them. Germline V CDR1 and CDR2: SGHTA, FQGNSA. CDR3 length equals 15 residues. The CDR3 DNA follows: TGTGCCAGCAGCTTAGTCAGGAATGACTACAATGAGCAGTTCTTC. Translating it yields CASSLVRNDYNEQFF.

The chain has TRBV30 and TRBJ2-7, with TRBD2 matching 10 bases. The CDR3 sequence is 17 residues long. Germline CDR1 is GTSNPN and CDR2 is SVGIG (reference sequence). J was trimmed by 3 bases and V by 3 bases; bases with no gene match: 14. This CDR3 is CAWSFSSGTSVIYEQYF. The CDR3 region has the DNA TGTGCCTGGAGCTTCAGCTCCGGGACTAGCGTCATCTACGAGCAGTACTTC.

The CDR3 reads CASSMVPREANEQFF. In DNA form, the CDR3 reads TGTGCCAGTAGTATGGTCCCGCGGGAGGCAAATGAGCAGTTCTTC. The V and J genes are TRBV19 and TRBJ2-1, with 8 bases lining up with TRBD2. V lost 3 bases to trimming and J lost 7 bases; unmatched junction nucleotides: 8. Germline V gene sequence: CDR1 LNHDA, CDR2 SQIVND (reference sequence). The CDR3 consists of 15 residues.

This chain joins TRBV4-2 and TRBJ2-2, with 8 bases fitting TRBD2. Germline values: CDR1 LGHNA, CDR2 YNFKEQ. This CDR3 spans 17 amino acids. Trimming cost V 0 bases and J 5 bases; bases outside gene matches: 8. In nucleotides, the CDR3 is TGTGCCAGCAGCCAAGATCCGGGAGGGATGAGTACCGGGGAGCTGTTTTTT. Translating gives CASSQDPGGMSTGELFF.

This chain uses TRBV7-2 with TRBJ2-7; 9 bases line up with TRBD2. The junction had 6 bases not matched to a gene; V was cut back by 5 bases and J by 4 bases. The CDR3 consists of 14 residues. Germline V gene lookup returns CDR1 SGHTA and CDR2 FQGNSA. The CDR3 nucleotides read TGTGCCAGCAGCATTCCGACTAGCGGATACGAGCAGTACTTC. This codes for CASSIPTSGYEQYF. Filled out from reference TRBV7-2 and TRBJ2-7, the complete variable domain reads GAGVSQSPSNKVTEKGKDVELRCDPISGHTALYWYRQSLGQGLEFLIYFQGNSAPDKSGLPSDRFSAERTGGSVSTLTIQRTQQEDSAVYLCASSIPTSGYEQYFGPGTRLTVT.

This sequence joins TRBV18 and TRBJ2-7, with 10 positions matching TRBD1. The trim removed 3 bases at V and 5 bases at J, leaving 1 base unmatched. In germline, CDR1 is KGHSH, CDR2 LQKENI. The CDR3 covers 13 residues. DNA of the CDR3: TGTGCCAGCTCACCGGGACAGGGGAACGAGCAGTACTTC. Its protein product is CASSPGQGNEQYF.

This clone was found a few times. The J gene is TRBJ2-7, the V gene TRBV5-6; TRBD2 agrees at 11 bases. The germline V gene encodes CDR1 SGHDT and CDR2 YYEEEE. J gave up 3 bases and V 3 bases, and 5 bases lay outside the gene matches. The CDR3 is 15 amino acids. The CDR3 sequence: CASSSETSGDYEQYF. For the CDR3, the DNA is TGTGCCAGCAGCTCTGAGACTAGCGGGGACTACGAGCAGTACTTC.

V gene TRBV13 combines with J gene TRBJ2-7, with 8 positions matching TRBD2. Germline V gene data show CDR1 as PRHDT and CDR2 as FYEKMQ (reference sequence). The V segment lost 4 bases and the J segment 3 bases; nucleotides outside the gene matches: 5. This CDR3 region has 14 residues. CDR3 in amino acids: CASSSRGGGYEQYF. The CDR3 DNA is TGTGCCAGCAGCTCCCGGGGGGGCGGCTACGAGCAGTACTTC.

J is TRBJ1-1 and V is TRBV5-4; possibly TRBD1 for D (6 bases). Germline CDR1 is SGHNT and CDR2 is YYREEE (reference sequence). Trimming took 4 bases from V and 1 from J, leaving 14 bases between them. The CDR3 runs 15 residues. The CDR3 spells CASSTPQGENTEAFF. CDR3 DNA sequence: TGTGCCAGCAGCACCCCACAGGGAGAGAACACTGAAGCTTTCTTT.

This clone showed up just once. The V call is TRBV5-1, the J call TRBJ2-5, with TRBD2 matching over 8 bases. This CDR3 has 14 amino acids. In germline, CDR1 is SGHRS, CDR2 YFSETQ. Losses at the gene ends were 3 bases for V and 3 bases for J; bases not matched to a gene: 4. The CDR3 sequence: CASSSLAVEETQYF. In DNA, the CDR3 is TGCGCCAGCAGCTCACTAGCGGTTGAAGAGACCCAGTACTTC.

This clone was found once. The V gene is TRBV7-3, the J gene TRBJ2-4; 8 positions agree with TRBD1. Germline loops: CDR1 SGHTA, CDR2 FQGTGA. The CDR3 is 14 residues long. With V trimmed by 5 bases and J by 7 bases, 7 bases remained unmatched. The CDR3 here is CASSAGGLSNIQYF. Here the CDR3 DNA reads TGTGCCAGCAGCGCAGGGGGCCTGTCCAACATTCAGTACTTC.

This sequence joins TRBV5-1 and TRBJ1-2; D gene uncertain. The V gene lost 1 base and the J gene lost 8 bases, with 21 bases spanning the gap. This CDR3 comprises 16 residues. Germline-derived CDR1 and CDR2 are SGHRS and YFSETQ. The CDR3 coding sequence is TGCGCCAGCAGCTTGAGTCAGTCACCCCCCTCGGGGGGCTACACCTTC. The encoded protein is CASSLSQSPPSGGYTF. The full variable domain, its missing parts supplied by reference TRBV5-1 and TRBJ1-2, is KAGVTQTPRYLIKTRGQQVTLSCSPISGHRSVSWYQQTPGQGLQFLFEYFSETQRNKGNFPGRFSGRQFSNSRSEMNVSTLELGDSALYLCASSLSQSPPSGGYTFGSGTRLTVV.

The chain combines TRBV7-3 with TRBJ1-2; D is unclear. V was pared by 2 bases and J by 9 bases, with 13 bases between. The length of the CDR3 is 13 residues. Germline CDR1 and CDR2: SGHTA and FQGTGA. The CDR3: CASSLDGSVSYTF. CDR3 bases: TGTGCCAGCAGCTTAGATGGTTCGGTGAGCTACACCTTC. The variable domain in full, completed from reference TRBV7-3 and TRBJ1-2, reads GAGVSQTPSNKVTEKGKYVELRCDPISGHTALYWYRQSLGQGPEFLIYFQGTGAADDSGLPNDRFFAVRPEGSVSTLKIQRTERGDSAVYLCASSLDGSVSYTFGSGTRLTVV.